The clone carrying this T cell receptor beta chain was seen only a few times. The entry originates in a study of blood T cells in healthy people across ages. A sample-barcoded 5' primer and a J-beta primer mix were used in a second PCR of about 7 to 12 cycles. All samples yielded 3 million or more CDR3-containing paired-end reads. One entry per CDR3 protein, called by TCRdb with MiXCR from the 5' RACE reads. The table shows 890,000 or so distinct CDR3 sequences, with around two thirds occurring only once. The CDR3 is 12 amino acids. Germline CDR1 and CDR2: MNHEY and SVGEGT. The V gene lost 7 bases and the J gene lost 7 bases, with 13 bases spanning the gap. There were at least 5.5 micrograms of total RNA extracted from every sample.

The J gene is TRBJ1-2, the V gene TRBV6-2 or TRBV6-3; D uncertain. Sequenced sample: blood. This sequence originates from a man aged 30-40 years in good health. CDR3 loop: CASTDVLFGYTF. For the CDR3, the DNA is TGTGCCAGCACCGACGTCCTTTTTGGCTACACCTTC.